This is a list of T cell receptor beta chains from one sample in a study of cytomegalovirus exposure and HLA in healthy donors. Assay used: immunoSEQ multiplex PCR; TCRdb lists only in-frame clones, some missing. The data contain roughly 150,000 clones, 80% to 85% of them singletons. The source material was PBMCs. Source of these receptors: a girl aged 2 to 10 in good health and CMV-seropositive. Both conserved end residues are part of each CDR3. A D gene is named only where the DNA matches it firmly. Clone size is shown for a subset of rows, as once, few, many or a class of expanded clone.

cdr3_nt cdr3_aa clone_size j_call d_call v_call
TGTGCCAGCAGCCCTAGGGAGGTGAGGAGTCTCGGGGAGCTGTTTTTT CASSPREVRSLGELFF NA TRBJ2-2 NA TRBV11-1
TGTGCCAGCAGCAGAGAGGCAGCCACTGAAGCTTTCTTT CASSREAATEAFF NA TRBJ1-1 NA TRBV11-2
TGTGCCTCCGGGACAGGGAATGAAAAACTGTTTTTT CASGTGNEKLFF NA TRBJ1-4 TRBD1 TRBV28
TGCGCCAGCAGCCAAATCTCCGGACAGGTTCGCTACGAGCAGTACTTC CASSQISGQVRYEQYF NA TRBJ2-7 TRBD1 TRBV4-1
TGTGCCAGCAGTGAAGGGCGGACCGGGGAGCTGTTTTTT CASSEGRTGELFF NA TRBJ2-2 NA TRBV6-1
TGTGCCAGCAGTTTAAGGCTAGGCAATCAGCCCCAGCATTTT CASSLRLGNQPQHF NA TRBJ1-5 NA TRBV27
TGTGCCAGCAGACCGTCAAGACAGGGAAACCCTGAAGCTTTCTTT CASRPSRQGNPEAFF NA TRBJ1-1 TRBD1 TRBV6-1
TGTGCCAGCACCGGGGTACAAGAGACCCAGTACTTC CASTGVQETQYF NA TRBJ2-5 NA TRBV6-1
TGTGCCAGCAGCTCGGCGGGGTGTTCTAATGAAAAACTGTTTTTT CASSSAGCSNEKLFF NA TRBJ1-4 NA TRBV21-1
TGTGCCAGTAGTGGGGGACTCCGCACAGATACGCAGTATTTT CASSGGLRTDTQYF few TRBJ2-3 NA TRBV19
TGTGCCAGCAGCTTCGCGAAGACCCAGTACTTC CASSFAKTQYF NA TRBJ2-5 NA TRBV11-2
TGTGCCAGCAGCTCTAGGGGCAATGAGCAGTTCTTC CASSSRGNEQFF NA TRBJ2-1 NA TRBV7-2
TGCGCCAGCAGCTTGGGGCCGGGACTCATCACAGATACGCAGTATTTT CASSLGPGLITDTQYF NA TRBJ2-3 NA TRBV5-1
TGTGCCAGCAGTTCTCCGGGACAGAACTCCTACGAGCAGTACTTC CASSSPGQNSYEQYF few TRBJ2-7 TRBD1 TRBV28
TGTGCCAGCAGCTCCTCGCTTTGGGGAGCGGGAGGGCCGTACACCGGGGAGCTGTTTTTT CASSSSLWGAGGPYTGELFF NA TRBJ2-2 TRBD2 TRBV7-3
TGTGCCAGCAGTGAATGGACTAGCGGGATCCCTCAAAACATTCAGTACTTC CASSEWTSGIPQNIQYF NA TRBJ2-4 TRBD2 TRBV6-1
TGTGCCAGCAGCTTAAGGGGGACAGGGGGCTACGAGCAGTACTTC CASSLRGTGGYEQYF NA TRBJ2-7 TRBD1 TRBV7-9
TGTGCCAGCAGCGGACAGGACCAAAACATTCAGTACTTC CASSGQDQNIQYF NA TRBJ2-4 NA TRBV9
TGTGCCAGCAGTTCCTGGACTAGCGGGGTTCAAGAGACCCAGTACTTC CASSSWTSGVQETQYF NA TRBJ2-5 TRBD2 TRBV28
TGTGCCAGCAGCCGCCTTTCTAGCGGCACAGATACGCAGTATTTT CASSRLSSGTDTQYF NA TRBJ2-3 NA TRBV7-6
TGTGCCAGCAGTGAATCTGTTGAAGCGGGATACGAGCAGTACTTC CASSESVEAGYEQYF NA TRBJ2-7 TRBD2 TRBV6-1
TGTGCCAGTATGAGGAGGACAGGGCCCCCTGGGGCCAACGTCCTGACTTTC CASMRRTGPPGANVLTF few TRBJ2-6 TRBD1 TRBV19
TGCGCCAGCAGCCAATTTTCTGGAGACACTGAAGCTTTCTTT CASSQFSGDTEAFF NA TRBJ1-1 NA TRBV4-1
TGTGCCAGTAGTCGGAAGGGGACAGCCTATTATGGCTACACCTTC CASSRKGTAYYGYTF NA TRBJ1-2 TRBD1 TRBV19
TGTGCCAGCAGCCCCGGGACTAGCGGGATCAGCTCCTACAATGAGCAGTTCTTC CASSPGTSGISSYNEQFF NA TRBJ2-1 TRBD2 TRBV18
TGTGCCAGCAGCGGGCTGCCACTAGAGCTGGGCGAGCAGTACTTC CASSGLPLELGEQYF NA TRBJ2-7 NA TRBV7-8
TGCGCCAGCAGCTTTCAGGGGCCAACCGGGGAGCTGTTTTTT CASSFQGPTGELFF NA TRBJ2-2 NA TRBV5-1
TGCGCCAGCAGCTTGGGGGCTCAGCAAGAGACCCAGTACTTC CASSLGAQQETQYF once TRBJ2-5 NA TRBV5-1
TGTGCCAGCAGCGTAGCTAGTTCCCAGCCGGATACGCAGTATTTT CASSVASSQPDTQYF NA TRBJ2-3 NA TRBV9
TGCGCCAGCAGCCAAGACCCGAGAGGGATGATTTACGAGCAGTACTTC CASSQDPRGMIYEQYF NA TRBJ2-7 NA TRBV4-1
TGCGCCAGCAGCCAAGATTGGCTAGCGGAGACCTACGAGCAGTACTTC CASSQDWLAETYEQYF NA TRBJ2-7 TRBD2 TRBV4-1
TGTGCCAGCGGGACAGGGGGCCGCCAGCCCCAGCATTTT CASGTGGRQPQHF NA TRBJ1-5 TRBD1 TRBV28
TGCGCCAGCAGCTTTAACAGGGATAACTATGGCTACACCTTC CASSFNRDNYGYTF NA TRBJ1-2 NA TRBV5-1
TGTGCCAGCAGCCCGAGCAAGACAGGGGGCGAAGAGACCCAGTACTTC CASSPSKTGGEETQYF NA TRBJ2-5 TRBD1 TRBV4-2
TGTGCCAGTCAAGCGGGAATCTACGAGCAGTACTTC CASQAGIYEQYF NA TRBJ2-7 TRBD2 TRBV6-5
TGCGCCAGCAGCCAGGGGGGCAATGAGCAGTTCTTC CASSQGGNEQFF NA TRBJ2-1 NA TRBV4-1
TGTGCCAGCAGCCAACGACAGGGTTCTCATGAAAAACTGTTTTTT CASSQRQGSHEKLFF NA TRBJ1-4 TRBD1 TRBV4-2
TGTGCCAGCAGCCAAGGGGGGAGGGGCGGGCAGTTCTTC CASSQGGRGGQFF NA TRBJ2-1 TRBD2 TRBV14
TGCGCCAGCAGCCCCAAGGGTAGCGCATTCTCCTACAATGAGCAGTTCTTC CASSPKGSAFSYNEQFF NA TRBJ2-1 NA TRBV5-1
TGCGCCAGCAGCCCCCGGACAGGGGATAATGAAAAACTGTTTTTT CASSPRTGDNEKLFF NA TRBJ1-4 TRBD1 TRBV4-1
TGTGCCAGCAACAACGTCGGGTTGGGGGCCAACGTCCTGACTTTC CASNNVGLGANVLTF many TRBJ2-6 NA TRBV6-1
TGTGCCTGGAGTATAGGGGCAGCGATTGAAGCTTTCTTT CAWSIGAAIEAFF NA TRBJ1-1 NA TRBV30
TGCGCCAGCAGCCAGGGAGGAGGGAACACTGAAGCTTTCTTT CASSQGGGNTEAFF NA TRBJ1-1 NA TRBV5-1
TGTGCCAGCACTCGTTCAGGTGGCGACGAGCAGTACTTC CASTRSGGDEQYF NA TRBJ2-7 NA TRBV7-9
TGTGCCAGCAGAAGGGGCTTTTTTGGCAATCAGCCCCAGCATTTT CASRRGFFGNQPQHF NA TRBJ1-5 NA TRBV6-5
TGTGCCAGCAGTTGGATACAGGGGGGTGGCACTGAAGCTTTCTTT CASSWIQGGGTEAFF NA TRBJ1-1 TRBD1 TRBV6-5
TGTGCCAGTCAAGGGGGTTGGGAGACCCAGTACTTC CASQGGWETQYF NA TRBJ2-5 NA TRBV2
TGTGCCAGCAGCTCCGGGACAGGGGGCTACGAGCAGTACTTC CASSSGTGGYEQYF NA TRBJ2-7 TRBD1 TRBV7-3
TGTGCCATCAGTGAGTCGAGGGCTTACGAGCAGTACTTC CAISESRAYEQYF NA TRBJ2-7 NA TRBV10-3
TGCGCCAGCAGCCTTGGTAGGACTAGCGGGACAGAGACCCAGTACTTC CASSLGRTSGTETQYF NA TRBJ2-5 TRBD2 TRBV4-1
TGCAGCGTGCGCGAGGACAGTATAGATACGCAGTATTTT CSVREDSIDTQYF NA TRBJ2-3 NA TRBV29-1
TGTGCCAGCAGTGATTCCGCGGGCACTGAAGCTTTCTTT CASSDSAGTEAFF NA TRBJ1-1 NA TRBV6-1
TGTGCCAGCAGCCCTAGGGAGCAGTACTTC CASSPREQYF NA TRBJ2-7 NA TRBV2
TGCGCCAGCAGCTTGGGGTTTGGGGACTATAGCTCCTACGAGCAGTACTTC CASSLGFGDYSSYEQYF NA TRBJ2-7 TRBD2 TRBV5-1
TGCGCCAGCAGCCAAGGCAGGGCAGTCCAAGAGACCCAGTACTTC CASSQGRAVQETQYF NA TRBJ2-5 NA TRBV4-1
TGCGCCAGCAGCCGCCCCGAAGGGAGCTACGAGCAGTACTTC CASSRPEGSYEQYF NA TRBJ2-7 NA TRBV5-1
TGTGCCAGCAGCGGGGGGGATTGGGACATTCAGTACTTC CASSGGDWDIQYF NA TRBJ2-4 TRBD2 TRBV7-9